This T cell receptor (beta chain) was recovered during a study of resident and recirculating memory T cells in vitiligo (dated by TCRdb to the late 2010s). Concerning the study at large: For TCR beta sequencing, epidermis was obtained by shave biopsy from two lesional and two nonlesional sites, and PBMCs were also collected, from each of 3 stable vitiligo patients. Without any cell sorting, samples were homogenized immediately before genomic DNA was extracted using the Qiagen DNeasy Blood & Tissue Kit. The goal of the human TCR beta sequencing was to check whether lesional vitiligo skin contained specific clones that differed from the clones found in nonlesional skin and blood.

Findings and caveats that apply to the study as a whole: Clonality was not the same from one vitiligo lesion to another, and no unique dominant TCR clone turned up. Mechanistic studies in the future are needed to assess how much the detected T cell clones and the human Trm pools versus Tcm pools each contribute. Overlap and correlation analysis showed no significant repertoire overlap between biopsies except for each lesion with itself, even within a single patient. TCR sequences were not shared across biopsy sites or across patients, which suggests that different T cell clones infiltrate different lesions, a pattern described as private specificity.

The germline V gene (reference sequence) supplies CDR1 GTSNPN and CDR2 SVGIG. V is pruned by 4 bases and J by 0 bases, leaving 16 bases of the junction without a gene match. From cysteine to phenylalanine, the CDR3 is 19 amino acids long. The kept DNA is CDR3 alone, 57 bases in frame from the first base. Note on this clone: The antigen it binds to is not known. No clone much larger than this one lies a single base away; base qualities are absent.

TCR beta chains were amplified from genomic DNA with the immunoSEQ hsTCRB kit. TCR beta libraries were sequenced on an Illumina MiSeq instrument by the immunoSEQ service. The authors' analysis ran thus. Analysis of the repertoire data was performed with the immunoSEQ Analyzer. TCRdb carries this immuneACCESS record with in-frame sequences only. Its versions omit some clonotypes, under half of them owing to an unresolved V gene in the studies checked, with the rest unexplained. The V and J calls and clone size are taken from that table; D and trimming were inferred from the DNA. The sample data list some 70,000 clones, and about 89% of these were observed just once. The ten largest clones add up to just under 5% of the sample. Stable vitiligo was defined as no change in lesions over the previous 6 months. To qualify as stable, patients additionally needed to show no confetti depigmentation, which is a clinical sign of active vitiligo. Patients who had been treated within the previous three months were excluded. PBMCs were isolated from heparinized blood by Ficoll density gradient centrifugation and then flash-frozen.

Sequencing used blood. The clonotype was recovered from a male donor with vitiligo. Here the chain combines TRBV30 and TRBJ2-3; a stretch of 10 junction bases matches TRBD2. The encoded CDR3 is CAWTPGLAGVPSSTDTQYF. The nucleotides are TGTGCCTGGACCCCGGGGCTAGCGGGGGTCCCATCTAGCACAGATACGCAGTATTTT.